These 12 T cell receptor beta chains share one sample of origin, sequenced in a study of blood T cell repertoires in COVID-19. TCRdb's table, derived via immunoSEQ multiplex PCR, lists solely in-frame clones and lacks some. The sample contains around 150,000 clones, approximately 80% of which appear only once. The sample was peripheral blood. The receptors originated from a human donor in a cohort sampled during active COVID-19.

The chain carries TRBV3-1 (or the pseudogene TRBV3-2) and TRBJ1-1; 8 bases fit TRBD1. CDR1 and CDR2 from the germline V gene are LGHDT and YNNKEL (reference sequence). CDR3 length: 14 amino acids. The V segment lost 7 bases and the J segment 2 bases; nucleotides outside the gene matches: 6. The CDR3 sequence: CASNLGQGNTEAFF. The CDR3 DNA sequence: TGTGCCAGCAACCTTGGACAGGGTAACACTGAAGCTTTCTTT.

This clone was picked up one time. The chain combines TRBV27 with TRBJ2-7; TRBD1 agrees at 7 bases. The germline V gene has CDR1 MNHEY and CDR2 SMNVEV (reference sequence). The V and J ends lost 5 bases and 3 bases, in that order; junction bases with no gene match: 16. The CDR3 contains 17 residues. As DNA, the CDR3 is TGTGCCAGCAGTAAGGGACAGACCCCCGGGCTATTCTACGAGCAGTACTTC. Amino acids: CASSKGQTPGLFYEQYF.

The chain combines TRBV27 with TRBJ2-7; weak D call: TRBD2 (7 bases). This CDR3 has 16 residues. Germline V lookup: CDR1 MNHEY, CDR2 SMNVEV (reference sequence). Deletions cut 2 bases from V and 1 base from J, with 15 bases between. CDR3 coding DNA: TGTGCCAGCAGTTTAGAGGGGGTGGGGGGGTCCTACGAGCAGTACTTC. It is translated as CASSLEGVGGSYEQYF.

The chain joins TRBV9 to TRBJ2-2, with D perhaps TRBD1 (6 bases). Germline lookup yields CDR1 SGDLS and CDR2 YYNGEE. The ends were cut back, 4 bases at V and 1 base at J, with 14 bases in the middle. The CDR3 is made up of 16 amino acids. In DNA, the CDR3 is TGTGCCAGCAGCCTCGAAGGGGGAAGGAACACCGGGGAGCTGTTTTTT. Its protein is CASSLEGGRNTGELFF.

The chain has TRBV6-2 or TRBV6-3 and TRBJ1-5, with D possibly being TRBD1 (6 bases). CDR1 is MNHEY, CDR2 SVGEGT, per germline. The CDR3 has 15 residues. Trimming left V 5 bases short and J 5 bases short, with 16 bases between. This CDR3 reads CASSTGPRTYQPQHF. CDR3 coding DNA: TGTGCCAGCAGTACAGGGCCCCGGACGTATCAGCCCCAGCATTTT.

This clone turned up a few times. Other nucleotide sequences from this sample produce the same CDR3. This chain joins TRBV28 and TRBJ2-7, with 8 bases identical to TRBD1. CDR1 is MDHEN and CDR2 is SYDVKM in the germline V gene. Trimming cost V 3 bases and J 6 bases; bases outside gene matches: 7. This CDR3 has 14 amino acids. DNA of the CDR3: TGTGCCAGCAGTTTGACAGGGGAACTTGGCGAGCAGTACTTC. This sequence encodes CASSLTGELGEQYF.

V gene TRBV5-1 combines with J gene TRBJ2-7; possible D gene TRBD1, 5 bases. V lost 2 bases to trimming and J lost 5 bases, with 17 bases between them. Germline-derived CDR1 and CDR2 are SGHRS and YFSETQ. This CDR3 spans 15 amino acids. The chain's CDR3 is CASSFRAGSTDEQYF. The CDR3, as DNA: TGCGCCAGCAGCTTCCGGGCAGGGTCAACCGACGAGCAGTACTTC.

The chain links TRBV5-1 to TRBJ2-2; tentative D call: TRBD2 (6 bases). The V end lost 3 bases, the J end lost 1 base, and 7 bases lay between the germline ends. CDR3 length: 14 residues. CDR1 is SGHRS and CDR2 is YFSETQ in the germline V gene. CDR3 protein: CASSWGLNTGELFF. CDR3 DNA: TGCGCCAGCAGCTGGGGACTGAACACCGGGGAGCTGTTTTTT.

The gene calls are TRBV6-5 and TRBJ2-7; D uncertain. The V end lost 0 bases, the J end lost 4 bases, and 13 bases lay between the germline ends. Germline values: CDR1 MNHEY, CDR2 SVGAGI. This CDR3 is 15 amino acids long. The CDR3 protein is CASSYSSSPLYEQYF. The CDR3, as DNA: TGTGCCAGCAGTTACTCGAGCTCCCCGCTTTACGAGCAGTACTTC.

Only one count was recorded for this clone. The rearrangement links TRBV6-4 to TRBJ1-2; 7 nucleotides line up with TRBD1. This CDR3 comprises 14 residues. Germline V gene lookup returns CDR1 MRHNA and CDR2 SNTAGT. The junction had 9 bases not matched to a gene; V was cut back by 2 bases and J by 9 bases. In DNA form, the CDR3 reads TGTGCCAGCAGTGACCAACAGGGGATAGGGAGCTACACCTTC. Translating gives CASSDQQGIGSYTF.

CDR3 region: CASSLLASGSTGELFF. Written as DNA, the CDR3 is TGTGCCAGCAGTTTATTGGCTAGCGGGAGTACCGGGGAGCTGTTTTTT. This rearrangement joins TRBV27 to TRBJ2-2; 10 bases map to TRBD2. The CDR3 runs to 16 residues. The trim removed 1 base at V and 5 bases at J, leaving 4 bases unmatched. Germline V gives CDR1 MNHEY, CDR2 SMNVEV (reference sequence).

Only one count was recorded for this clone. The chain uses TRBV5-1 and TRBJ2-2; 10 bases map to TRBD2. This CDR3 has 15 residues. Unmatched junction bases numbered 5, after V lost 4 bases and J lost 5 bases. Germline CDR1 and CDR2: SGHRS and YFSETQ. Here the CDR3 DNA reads TGCGCCAGCAGCCTAACTAGCGGGATGACCGGGGAGCTGTTTTTT. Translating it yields CASSLTSGMTGELFF.